This TCR beta chain stems from a study of graft-versus-host responses after intestinal transplantation. Study background: Isolated intestinal, liver-intestinal, or multivisceral transplants had been given to the recipients.

Generated by immunoSEQ multiplex PCR, the TCRdb table keeps only in-frame clones and is missing some. The sample has around 97,000 clones, 91% seen once. A note on this clone: The antigen is not known.

CDR1 and CDR2 (germline): SGHNT, YENEEA. The CDR3 sequence is 13 residues long. Losses at the gene ends were 4 bases for V and 1 base for J; bases not matched to a gene: 0. The material was unstimulated CD4+ T cells sorted from spleen or lymph node cells, obtained before transplant. This clonotype originated in a human donor who was the organ donor for an intestinal transplant. The chain carries TRBV11-3 and TRBJ1-1; 7 positions match TRBD1. The CDR3 DNA follows: TGTGCCAGCAGCTACAGGGGGAACACTGAAGCTTTCTTT. It yields the protein CASSYRGNTEAFF.